This T cell receptor beta chain was sequenced during a study of T cells after yellow fever vaccination. TCRdb re-called the 5' RACE reads through MiXCR, storing one row per CDR3 protein. The repertoire consists of hundreds of thousands of distinct CDR3 sequences, with less than 15% occurring once and the leading ten covering around an eighth. Unmatched junction bases numbered 8, after V lost 5 bases and J lost 5 bases. The CDR3 spans 15 residues. CDR1 is KGHSH and CDR2 is LQKENI in the germline V gene. The chain links TRBV18 to TRBJ2-7; 11 bases agree with TRBD2. The origin of this receptor is a man aged 25-40 years who received the YFV17D yellow fever vaccine. Source: PBMCs, taken on the day of the yellow fever booster vaccination. CDR3 in DNA: TGTGCCAGCTCAGAACTAGCGGGAGTAGGAGACGAGCAGTACTTC. It yields the protein CASSELAGVGDEQYF.